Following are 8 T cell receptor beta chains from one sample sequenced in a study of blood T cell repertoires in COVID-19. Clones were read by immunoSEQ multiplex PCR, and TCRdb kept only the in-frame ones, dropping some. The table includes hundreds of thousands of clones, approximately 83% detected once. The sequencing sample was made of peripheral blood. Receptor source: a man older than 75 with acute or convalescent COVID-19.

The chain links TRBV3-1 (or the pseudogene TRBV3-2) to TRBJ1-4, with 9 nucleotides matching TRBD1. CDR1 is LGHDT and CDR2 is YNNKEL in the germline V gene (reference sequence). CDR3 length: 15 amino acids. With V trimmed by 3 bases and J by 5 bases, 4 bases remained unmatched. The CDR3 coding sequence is TGTGCCAGCAGCCAGAGGGGGACAGGGAATGAAAAACTGTTTTTT. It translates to CASSQRGTGNEKLFF.

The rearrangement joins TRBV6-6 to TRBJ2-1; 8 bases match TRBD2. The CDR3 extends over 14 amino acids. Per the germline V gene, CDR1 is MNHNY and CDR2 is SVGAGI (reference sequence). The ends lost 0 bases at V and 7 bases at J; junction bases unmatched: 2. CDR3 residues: CASSYSRGRNEQFF. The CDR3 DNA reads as TGTGCCAGCAGTTACTCTCGCGGGAGGAATGAGCAGTTCTTC.

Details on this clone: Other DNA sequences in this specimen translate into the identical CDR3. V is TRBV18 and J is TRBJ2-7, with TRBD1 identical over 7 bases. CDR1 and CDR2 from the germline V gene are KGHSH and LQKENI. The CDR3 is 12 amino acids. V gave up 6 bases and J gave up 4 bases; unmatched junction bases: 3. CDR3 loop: CASSLQGYEQYF. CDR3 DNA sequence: TGTGCCAGCTCTCTACAGGGGTACGAGCAGTACTTC.

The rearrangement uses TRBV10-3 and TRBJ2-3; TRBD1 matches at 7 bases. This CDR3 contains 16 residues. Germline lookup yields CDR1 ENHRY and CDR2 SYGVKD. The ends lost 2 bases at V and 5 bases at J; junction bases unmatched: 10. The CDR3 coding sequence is TGTGCCATCAGTGAGGGACAGGCCAAAGCGGTAGATACGCAGTATTTT. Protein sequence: CAISEGQAKAVDTQYF.

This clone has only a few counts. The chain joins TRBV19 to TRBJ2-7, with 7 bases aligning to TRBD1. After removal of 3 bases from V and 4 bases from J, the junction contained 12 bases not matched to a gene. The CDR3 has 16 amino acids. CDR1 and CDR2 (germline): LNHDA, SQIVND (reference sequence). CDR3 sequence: CASSITRQGRGYEQYF. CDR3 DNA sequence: TGTGCCAGTAGTATCACGCGACAGGGTCGAGGATACGAGCAGTACTTC. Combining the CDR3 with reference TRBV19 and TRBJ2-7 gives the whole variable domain DGGITQSPKYLFRKEGQNVTLSCEQNLNHDAMYWYRQDPGQGLRLIYYSQIVNDFQKGDIAEGYSVSREKKESFPLTVTSAQKNPTAFYLCASSITRQGRGYEQYFGPGTRLTVT.

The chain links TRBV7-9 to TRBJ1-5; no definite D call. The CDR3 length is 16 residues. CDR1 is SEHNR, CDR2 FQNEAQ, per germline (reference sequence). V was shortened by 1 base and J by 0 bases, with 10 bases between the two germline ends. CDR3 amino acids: CASSLGRGNSNQPQHF. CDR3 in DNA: TGTGCCAGCAGCTTAGGGCGCGGAAATAGCAATCAGCCCCAGCATTTT.

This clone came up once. As DNA, the CDR3 is TGTGCCAGCAGTATCCGCGGGACTAAAGAGACCCAGTACTTC. Translation: CASSIRGTKETQYF. The chain employs TRBV6-5 and TRBJ2-5; 7 nucleotides align to TRBD2. Unmatched junction bases numbered 6, after V lost 5 bases and J lost 3 bases. Germline-derived CDR1 and CDR2 are MNHEY and SVGAGI. This CDR3 contains 14 residues.

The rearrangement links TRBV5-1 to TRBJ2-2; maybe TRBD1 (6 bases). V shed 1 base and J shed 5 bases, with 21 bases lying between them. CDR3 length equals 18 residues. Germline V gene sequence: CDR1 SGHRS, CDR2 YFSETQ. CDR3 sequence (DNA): TGCGCCAGCAGCTTGTTAGGGACACATAATATATGGACCGGGGAGCTGTTTTTT. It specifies CASSLLGTHNIWTGELFF.